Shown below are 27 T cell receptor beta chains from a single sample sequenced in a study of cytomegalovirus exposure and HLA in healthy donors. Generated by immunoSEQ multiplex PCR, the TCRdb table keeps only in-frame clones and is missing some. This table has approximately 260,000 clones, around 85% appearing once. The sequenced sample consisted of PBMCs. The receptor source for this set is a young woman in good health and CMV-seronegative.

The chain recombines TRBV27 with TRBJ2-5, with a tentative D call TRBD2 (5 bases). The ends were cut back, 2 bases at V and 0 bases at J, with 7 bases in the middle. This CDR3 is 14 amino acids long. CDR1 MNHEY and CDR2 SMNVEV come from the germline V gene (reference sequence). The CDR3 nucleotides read TGTGCCAGCAGTTTAAGAGGGAACCAAGAGACCCAGTACTTC. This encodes CASSLRGNQETQYF.

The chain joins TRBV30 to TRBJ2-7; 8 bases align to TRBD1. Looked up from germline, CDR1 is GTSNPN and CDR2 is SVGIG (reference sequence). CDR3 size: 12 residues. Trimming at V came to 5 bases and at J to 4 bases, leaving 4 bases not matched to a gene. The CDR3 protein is CAWDRGDYEQYF. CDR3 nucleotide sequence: TGTGCCTGGGACAGGGGTGATTACGAGCAGTACTTC.

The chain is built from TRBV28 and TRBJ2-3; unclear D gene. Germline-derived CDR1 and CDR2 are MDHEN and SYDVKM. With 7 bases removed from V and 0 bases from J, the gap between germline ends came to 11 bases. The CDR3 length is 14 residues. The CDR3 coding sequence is TGTGCCAGCATAAGCGATCCTAGCACAGATACGCAGTATTTT. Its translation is CASISDPSTDTQYF. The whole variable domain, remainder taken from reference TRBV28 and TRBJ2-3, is DVKVTQSSRYLVKRTGEKVFLECVQDMDHENMFWYRQDPGLGLRLIYFSYDVKMKEKGDIPEGYSVSREKKERFSLILESASTNQTSMYLCASISDPSTDTQYFGPGTRLTVL.

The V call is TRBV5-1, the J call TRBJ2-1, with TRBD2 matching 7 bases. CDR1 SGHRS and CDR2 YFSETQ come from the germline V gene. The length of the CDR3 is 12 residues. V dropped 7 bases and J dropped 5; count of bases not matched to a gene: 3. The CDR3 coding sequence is TGCGCCAGCGGGGACTACAACAATGAGCAGTTCTTC. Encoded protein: CASGDYNNEQFF. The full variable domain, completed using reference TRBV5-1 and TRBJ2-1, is KAGVTQTPRYLIKTRGQQVTLSCSPISGHRSVSWYQQTPGQGLQFLFEYFSETQRNKGNFPGRFSGRQFSNSRSEMNVSTLELGDSALYLCASGDYNNEQFFGPGTRLTVL.

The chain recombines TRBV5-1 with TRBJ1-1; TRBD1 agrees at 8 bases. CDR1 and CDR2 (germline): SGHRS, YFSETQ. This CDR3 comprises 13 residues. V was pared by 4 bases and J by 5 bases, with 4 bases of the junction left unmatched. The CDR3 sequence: CASSPNRGTEAFF. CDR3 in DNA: TGCGCCAGCAGCCCAAACAGGGGGACTGAAGCTTTCTTT. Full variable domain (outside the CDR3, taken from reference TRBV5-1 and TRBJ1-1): KAGVTQTPRYLIKTRGQQVTLSCSPISGHRSVSWYQQTPGQGLQFLFEYFSETQRNKGNFPGRFSGRQFSNSRSEMNVSTLELGDSALYLCASSPNRGTEAFFGQGTRLTVV.

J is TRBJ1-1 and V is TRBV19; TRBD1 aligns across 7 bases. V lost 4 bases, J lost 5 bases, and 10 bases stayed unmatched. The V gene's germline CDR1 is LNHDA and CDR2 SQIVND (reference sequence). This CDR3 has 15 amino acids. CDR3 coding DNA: TGTGCCAGTAGTACGGCCACAGGGGTCGGGACTGAAGCTTTCTTT. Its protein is CASSTATGVGTEAFF.

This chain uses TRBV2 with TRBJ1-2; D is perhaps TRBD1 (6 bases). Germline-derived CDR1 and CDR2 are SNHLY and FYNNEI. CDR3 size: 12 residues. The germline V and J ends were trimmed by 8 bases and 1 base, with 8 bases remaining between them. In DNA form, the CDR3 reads TGTGCCAGCGAACAGGGTAACTATGGCTACACCTTC. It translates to CASEQGNYGYTF.

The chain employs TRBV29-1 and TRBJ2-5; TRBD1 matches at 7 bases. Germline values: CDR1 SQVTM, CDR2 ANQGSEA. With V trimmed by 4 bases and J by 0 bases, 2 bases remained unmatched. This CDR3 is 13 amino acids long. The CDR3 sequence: CSVAGQHQETQYF. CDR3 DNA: TGCAGCGTTGCGGGACAGCACCAAGAGACCCAGTACTTC.

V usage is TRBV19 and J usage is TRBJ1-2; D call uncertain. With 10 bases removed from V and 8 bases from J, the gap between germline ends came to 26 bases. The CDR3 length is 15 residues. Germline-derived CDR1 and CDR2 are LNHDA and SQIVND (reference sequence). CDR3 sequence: CAILNQRQGWWGYTF. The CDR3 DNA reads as TGTGCCATCCTAAACCAGCGGCAAGGTTGGTGGGGCTACACCTTC.

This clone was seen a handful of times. The CDR3 DNA follows: TGTGCCAGCAGTTACTCACCGGGCAGGGCGAACACTGAAGCTTTCTTT. Its protein product is CASSYSPGRANTEAFF. The chain has TRBV6-5 and TRBJ1-1; possibly TRBD1 for D (5 bases). V was clipped by 0 bases and J by 1 base, with 12 bases between them. Germline V gives CDR1 MNHEY, CDR2 SVGAGI. The CDR3 sequence is 16 residues long.

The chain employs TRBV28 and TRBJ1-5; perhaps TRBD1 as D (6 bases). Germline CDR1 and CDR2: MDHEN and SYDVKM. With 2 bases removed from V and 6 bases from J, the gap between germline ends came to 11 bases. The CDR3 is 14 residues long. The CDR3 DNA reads TGTGCCAGCAGTTTAGGGGGGGCAGTTCAGCCCCAGCATTTT. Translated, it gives CASSLGGAVQPQHF.

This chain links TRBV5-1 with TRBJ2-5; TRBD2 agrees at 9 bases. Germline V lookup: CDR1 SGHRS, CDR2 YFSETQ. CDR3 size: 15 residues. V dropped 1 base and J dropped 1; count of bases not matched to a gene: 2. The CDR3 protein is CASSLLLAGQETQYF. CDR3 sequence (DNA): TGCGCCAGCAGCTTGCTACTAGCGGGCCAAGAGACCCAGTACTTC. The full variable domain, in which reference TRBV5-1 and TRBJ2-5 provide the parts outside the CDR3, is KAGVTQTPRYLIKTRGQQVTLSCSPISGHRSVSWYQQTPGQGLQFLFEYFSETQRNKGNFPGRFSGRQFSNSRSEMNVSTLELGDSALYLCASSLLLAGQETQYFGPGTRLLVL.

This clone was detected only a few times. The CDR3 nucleotides are TGCGCCAGCAGTGACCTAATCAATCAGCCCCAGCATTTT. This codes for CASSDLINQPQHF. The chain combines TRBV10-2 with TRBJ1-5; D not certain. This CDR3 is built from 13 residues. Trimming removed 3 bases from V and 3 bases from J, with 6 bases in between. The germline CDR1 and CDR2 sequences are WSHSY and SAAADI.

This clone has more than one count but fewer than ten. CDR3 bases: TGTGCCAGCACCAAAGGGGACAGGCCTCGGGAGGGCTACACCTTC. Translation: CASTKGDRPREGYTF. The V gene is TRBV25-1, the J gene TRBJ1-2; 8 bases align to TRBD1. This CDR3 has 15 amino acids. Germline assignment: CDR1 MGHDK and CDR2 SYGVNS. V shed 7 bases and J 8 bases; nucleotides not matched to a gene: 15.

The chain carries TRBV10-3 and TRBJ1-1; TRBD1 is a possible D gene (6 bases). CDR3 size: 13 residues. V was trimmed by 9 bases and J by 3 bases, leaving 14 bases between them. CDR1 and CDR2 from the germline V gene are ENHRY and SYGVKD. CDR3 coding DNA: TGTGCCATAAACAGGGAGTTCGACACTGAAGCTTTCTTT. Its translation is CAINREFDTEAFF.

The CDR3 loop is CASRTVQGGPQHF. DNA for the CDR3: TGTGCCAGCAGAACAGTACAGGGTGGGCCCCAGCATTTT. The rearrangement uses TRBV28 and TRBJ1-5, with D possibly being TRBD1 (6 bases). CDR3 length: 13 residues. In germline, CDR1 is MDHEN, CDR2 SYDVKM. The ends were cut back, 6 bases at V and 9 bases at J, with 15 bases in the middle. Combining the CDR3 with reference TRBV28 and TRBJ1-5 gives the whole variable domain DVKVTQSSRYLVKRTGEKVFLECVQDMDHENMFWYRQDPGLGLRLIYFSYDVKMKEKGDIPEGYSVSREKKERFSLILESASTNQTSMYLCASRTVQGGPQHFGDGTRLSIL.

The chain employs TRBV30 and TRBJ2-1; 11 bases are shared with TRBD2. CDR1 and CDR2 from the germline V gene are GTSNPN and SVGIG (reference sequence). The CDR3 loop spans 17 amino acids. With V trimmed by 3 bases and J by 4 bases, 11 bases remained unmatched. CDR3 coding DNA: TGTGCCTGGAGCCCCGGGACTAGCGGTATCGTATACAATGAGCAGTTCTTC. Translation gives CAWSPGTSGIVYNEQFF.

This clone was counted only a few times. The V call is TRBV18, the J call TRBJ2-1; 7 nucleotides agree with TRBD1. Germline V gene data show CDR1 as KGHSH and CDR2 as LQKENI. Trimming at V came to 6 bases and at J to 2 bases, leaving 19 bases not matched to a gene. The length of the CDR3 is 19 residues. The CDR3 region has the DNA TGTGCCAGCTCGCGACAGGGCGATTGGATCCGGGAAACCTACAATGAGCAGTTCTTC. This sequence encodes CASSRQGDWIRETYNEQFF.

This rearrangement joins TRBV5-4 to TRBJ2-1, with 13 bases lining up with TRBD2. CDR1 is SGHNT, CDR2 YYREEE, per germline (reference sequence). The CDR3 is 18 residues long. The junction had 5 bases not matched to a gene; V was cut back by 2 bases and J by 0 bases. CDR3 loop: CASSFGLAGAYSYNEQFF. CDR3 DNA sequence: TGTGCCAGCAGCTTCGGACTAGCGGGAGCTTACTCCTACAATGAGCAGTTCTTC. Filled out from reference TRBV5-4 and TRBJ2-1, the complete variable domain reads ETGVTQSPTHLIKTRGQQVTLRCSSQSGHNTVSWYQQALGQGPQFIFQYYREEENGRGNFPPRFSGLQFPNYSSELNVNALELDDSALYLCASSFGLAGAYSYNEQFFGPGTRLTVL.

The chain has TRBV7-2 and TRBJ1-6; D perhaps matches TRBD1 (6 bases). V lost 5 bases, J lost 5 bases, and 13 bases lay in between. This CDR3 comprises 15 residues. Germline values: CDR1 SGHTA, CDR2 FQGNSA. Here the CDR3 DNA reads TGTGCCAGCAGCGCCCGGACAGATCATAATTCACCCCTCCACTTT. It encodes CASSARTDHNSPLHF.

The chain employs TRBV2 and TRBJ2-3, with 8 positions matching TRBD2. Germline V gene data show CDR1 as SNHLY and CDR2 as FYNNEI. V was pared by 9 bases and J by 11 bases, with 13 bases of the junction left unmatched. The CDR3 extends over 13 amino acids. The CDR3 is CASLPGLGGGQYF. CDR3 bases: TGTGCCAGTTTACCGGGACTAGGGGGGGGGCAGTATTTT.

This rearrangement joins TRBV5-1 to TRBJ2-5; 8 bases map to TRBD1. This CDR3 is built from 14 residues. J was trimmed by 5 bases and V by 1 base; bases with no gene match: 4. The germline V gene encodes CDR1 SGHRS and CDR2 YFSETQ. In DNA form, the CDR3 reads TGCGCCAGCAGCTTGAGTTCAGGGGGCGAGACCCAGTACTTC. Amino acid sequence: CASSLSSGGETQYF.

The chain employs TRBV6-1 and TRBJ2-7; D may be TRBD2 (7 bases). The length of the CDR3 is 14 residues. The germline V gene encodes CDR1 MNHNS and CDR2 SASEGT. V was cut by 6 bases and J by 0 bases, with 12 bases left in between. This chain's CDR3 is CASRRGTHSYEQYF. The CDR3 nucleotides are TGTGCCAGCAGGCGGGGGACACACTCCTACGAGCAGTACTTC.

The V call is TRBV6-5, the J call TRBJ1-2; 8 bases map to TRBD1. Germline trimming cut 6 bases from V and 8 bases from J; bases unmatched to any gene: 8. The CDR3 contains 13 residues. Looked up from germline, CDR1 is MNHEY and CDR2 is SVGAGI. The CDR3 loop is CASSLGQGGGYTF. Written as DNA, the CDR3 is TGTGCCAGCAGCCTCGGACAGGGAGGCGGCTACACCTTC.

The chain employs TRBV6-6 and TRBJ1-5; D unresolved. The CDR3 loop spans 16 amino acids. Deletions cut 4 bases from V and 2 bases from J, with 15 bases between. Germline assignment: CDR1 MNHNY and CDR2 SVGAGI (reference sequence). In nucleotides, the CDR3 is TGTGCCAGCAGTTCGCAAACCAGTGGTGGCAATCAGCCCCAGCATTTT. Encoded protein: CASSSQTSGGNQPQHF.

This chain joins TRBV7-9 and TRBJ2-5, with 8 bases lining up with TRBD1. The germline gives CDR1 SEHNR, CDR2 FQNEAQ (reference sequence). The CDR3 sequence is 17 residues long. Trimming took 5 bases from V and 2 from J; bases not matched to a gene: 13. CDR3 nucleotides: TGTGCCAGCAGCCGACGCAGAGGACAGGGAGTTCAAGAGACCCAGTACTTC. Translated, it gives CASSRRRGQGVQETQYF.

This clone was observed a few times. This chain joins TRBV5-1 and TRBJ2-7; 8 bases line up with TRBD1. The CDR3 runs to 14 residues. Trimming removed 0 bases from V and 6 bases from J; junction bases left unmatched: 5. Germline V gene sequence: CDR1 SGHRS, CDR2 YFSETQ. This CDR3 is CASSLAQGGLEQYF. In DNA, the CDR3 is TGCGCCAGCAGCTTGGCACAGGGGGGCCTCGAGCAGTACTTC.